The TCR beta chain under discussion was sequenced for a study of chemoradiotherapy in HPV16-positive cancers. Germline CDR1 and CDR2: SGHNT and YYREEE (reference sequence). The CDR3 extends over 16 amino acids. The junction had 9 bases not matched to a gene; V was cut back by 3 bases and J by 4 bases. Sequenced by immunoSEQ multiplex PCR; TCRdb stores in-frame clones only, minus some. The top ten hold 3% to 3.5% of the sample, which has approximately 34,000 clones, 89% seen once. With regard to this clone: Its target is not known.

Findings of the study overall: Non-HPV-specific T cells did not expand in tumors during treatment, whereas candidate HPV-specific clones and E7-related motifs did.

This specimen consisted of blood, obtained from a patient who underwent chemoradiotherapy. This TCR was recovered from a human donor with HPV-associated anogenital cancer. The chain links TRBV5-4 to TRBJ2-3; 9 bases are a match to TRBD2. The CDR3 sequence: CASSSKAGGGADTQYF. Here the CDR3 DNA reads TGTGCCAGCAGCTCGAAAGCGGGAGGAGGTGCAGATACGCAGTATTTT.